Listed below are T cell receptor beta chains from one sample, sequenced in a study of glioma-infiltrating T cells. MiXCR, applied by TCRdb to the multiplex PCR reads, yields one record per CDR3 protein. The table lists roughly 40,000 distinct CDR3 sequences, 20% to 25% of them singletons. Sequenced material: glioma tissue, nonneoplastic brain tissue, or PBMCs (not recorded which). These receptors were obtained from a human donor with low-grade glioma or glioblastoma, undergoing nonglioma brain surgery, or in good health (not recorded which). Each CDR3 is given with its conserved first and last residue. D genes are given only for firm matches. Only some rows state a clone size, as once, few, many or a class for expanded clones.

>many|TRBV5-1|TRBJ1-6|.
TGCGCCAGCAGCTTGGAGGGAGCCACTAATTCACCCCTCCACTTT
CASSLEGATNSPLHF
>many|TRBV10-2|TRBJ1-6|.
TGCGCCAGCAGTCGGAACAGGGAACGATCACCCCTCCACTTT
CASSRNRERSPLHF
>many|TRBV3-1|TRBJ2-1|.
TGTGCCAGCAGCCCCCGGGATTTTGCCTTGGGAGAGCAGTTCTTC
CASSPRDFALGEQFF
>many|TRBV5-1|TRBJ1-2|.
TGCGCCAGCACCGGGGATGGACAGAACTATGGCTACACCTTC
CASTGDGQNYGYTF
>many|TRBV28|TRBJ2-3|TRBD2
TGTGCCAGCAATTTCGCTAGCGGGGCGCCGGATACGCAGTATTTT
CASNFASGAPDTQYF
>few|TRBV30|TRBJ2-3|.
TGTGCCTGGAGTGCCCTACAGAACACAGATACGCAGTATTTT
CAWSALQNTDTQYF
>many|TRBV7-2|TRBJ2-1|TRBD2
TGTGCCAGCAGCTTAGGCGGGGGGGCCTACAATGAGCAGTTCTTC
CASSLGGGAYNEQFF
>few|TRBV14|TRBJ2-5|TRBD2
TGTGCCAGCAGCCAAGATCTTCGGACTAGCGGGCGAGAGACCCAGTACTTC
CASSQDLRTSGRETQYF
>few|TRBV29-1|TRBJ2-7|TRBD1
TGCAGCGGTGGACAGGGGGCTTACGAGCAGTACTTC
CSGGQGAYEQYF
>medium-sized|TRBV27|TRBJ2-3|TRBD2
TGTGCCAGCAGCCTAAGCGGGAGGTTTGATACGCAGTATTTT
CASSLSGRFDTQYF
>many|TRBV6-2/TRBV6-3|TRBJ2-5|.
TGTGCCAGCAGCCACCCCATTGGACAGACCCAGTACTTC
CASSHPIGQTQYF
>many|TRBV7-9|TRBJ2-1|.
TGTGCCAGCAGCTTATCCGTTGAGCAGTTCTTC
CASSLSVEQFF
>many|TRBV12-5|TRBJ2-7|.
TGTGCTAGTGGTTCTGTTCCCTCCTACGAGCAGTACTTC
CASGSVPSYEQYF
>many|TRBV29-1|TRBJ1-1|.
TGCAGCGTTGCTACGAACACTGAAGCTTTCTTT
CSVATNTEAFF
>many|TRBV20-1|TRBJ2-7|.
TGCAGTGCTAGAGATCCGAACCGGAACGAGCAGTACTTC
CSARDPNRNEQYF
>many|TRBV7-9|TRBJ2-5|.
TGTGCCAGCAGCTTCGACAGTCAAGAGACCCAGTACTTC
CASSFDSQETQYF
>.|TRBV6-1|TRBJ2-1|.
TGTGCCAGCAGCTTAACCTCACAGCTGGGGGTCGATGAGCGGTTCTTC
CASSLTSQLGVDERFF
>many|TRBV20-1|TRBJ2-6|.
TGCAGTGCTAGAGAACGAGGGAGTGGGGCCAACGTCCTGACTTTC
CSARERGSGANVLTF
>.|TRBV28|TRBJ1-2|TRBD1
TGTGCCAGCAGACGAACAGGGGCCTATAGCTACACCTTC
CASRRTGAYSYTF
>many|TRBV7-9|TRBJ2-3|.
TGTGCCAGCAGCTTATTGACGTCAAGCACAGATACGCAGTATTTT
CASSLLTSSTDTQYF
>many|TRBV12-3/TRBV12-4|TRBJ1-2|TRBD1
TGTGCCAGCAGTTTTCTGACAGGGTTCAGACCGAACTATGGCTACACCTTC
CASSFLTGFRPNYGYTF
>medium-sized|TRBV27|TRBJ2-3|TRBD2
TGTGCCAGCAGTCCCTGGACTAGCGGGAGACGAGATACGCAGTATTTT
CASSPWTSGRRDTQYF
>many|TRBV2|TRBJ2-1|.
TGTGCCAGCAGTGAAAACTACAATGAGCAGTTCTTC
CASSENYNEQFF
>few|TRBV10-3|TRBJ2-2|.
TGTGCCATCAGTGAGATCGGGGGGCGCACCGGGGAGCTGTTTTTT
CAISEIGGRTGELFF
>.|TRBV4-1|TRBJ2-3|.
TGCGCCAGCAGTTCATTGGCGGAGGGCACAGATACGCAGTATTTT
CASSSLAEGTDTQYF
>many|TRBV14|TRBJ1-6|.
TGTGCCAGCAGCCATGGACATCTGCTCCACTTT
CASSHGHLLHF
>many|TRBV7-3|TRBJ2-3|TRBD2
TGTGCCGCGGTGCGGGAGGGCCAAGATACGCAGTATTTT
CAAVREGQDTQYF
>few|TRBV7-9|TRBJ2-5|.
TGTGCCAGCAGCCCCAGGACAGTGGAGCAAGAGACCCAGTACTTC
CASSPRTVEQETQYF
>many|TRBV6-1|TRBJ2-7|TRBD2
TGTGCCAGCAGTTCACTCGGGGGGAGCTCCTACGAGCAGTACTTC
CASSSLGGSSYEQYF
>.|TRBV13|TRBJ1-1|.
TGTGCCAGCAGCCGAAATCGGGACACTGAAGCTTTCTTT
CASSRNRDTEAFF
>many|TRBV11-2|TRBJ2-1|.
TGTGCCAGCAGCCCTACAGTCACCCCTTACAATGAGCAGTTCTTC
CASSPTVTPYNEQFF
>many|TRBV7-2|TRBJ2-3|TRBD2
TGTGCCAGCAGCTTGCCCTGGGCGGGGGGGCCGGCAGATACGCAGTATTTT
CASSLPWAGGPADTQYF
>many|TRBV4-2|TRBJ1-1|.
TGTGCCAGCAGCCAAGTTTACCTCACTGAAGCTTTCTTT
CASSQVYLTEAFF
>.|TRBV7-9|TRBJ2-3|TRBD2
TGTGCCAGCAGCTTAGGACTAGCCCTGACAGATACGCAGTATTTT
CASSLGLALTDTQYF
>many|TRBV28|TRBJ2-1|TRBD2
TGTGCCAGCAGTCCCACGGGGGGAAACTACAATGAGCAGTTCTTC
CASSPTGGNYNEQFF
>.|TRBV29-1|TRBJ2-1|.
TGCAGCGTTGAAGATTGGACAGACAATGAGCAGTTCTTC
CSVEDWTDNEQFF
>.|TRBV6-5|TRBJ2-5|TRBD1
TGTGCTAGCAGTTACTTGGGACAGGTGTATCAAGAGACCCAGTACTTC
CASSYLGQVYQETQYF
>.|TRBV27|TRBJ1-5|.
TGTGCCAGCAGTTCCGGGCGGGGGCAACGGAGGAATCAGCCCCAGCATTTT
CASSSGRGQRRNQPQHF
>many|TRBV5-4|TRBJ2-3|.
TGTGCCAGCAGCTTGACTAGTCTTAGCACAGATACGCAGTATTTT
CASSLTSLSTDTQYF
>many|TRBV28|TRBJ2-5|.
TGTGCCAGCAGAGACCTTGACACCGGCTTAGAGACCCAGTACTTC
CASRDLDTGLETQYF
>many|TRBV6-4|TRBJ2-7|.
TGTGCCAGCAGCTCCCGCTCTCGTTCCTACGAGCAGTACTTC
CASSSRSRSYEQYF
>.|TRBV20-1|TRBJ1-2|.
TGCCGTGCTAGCGATGGATCAGAGAAACGGGATGGCTACCCCTTC
CRASDGSEKRDGYPF
>once|TRBV9|TRBJ2-1|.
TGTGCCAGCAGCGTAGGAGCGCGGCCCTACTACAATGAGCAGTTCTTC
CASSVGARPYYNEQFF
>.|TRBV12-3/TRBV12-4|TRBJ2-1|TRBD2
TGTGCCAGCAGTCCCCGGGGGGGCCCCTACAATGAGCAGTTCTTC
CASSPRGGPYNEQFF
>many|TRBV3-1|TRBJ2-5|.
TGTGCCAGCAGCCAAGTTTGGCGGACCGGGGAGACCCAGTACTTC
CASSQVWRTGETQYF
>.|TRBV19|TRBJ2-1|TRBD2
TGTGCCAGTAGTATATCACTAGCGGGAGAAGGAAATGAGCAGCTCTTC
CASSISLAGEGNEQLF
>.|TRBV11-3|TRBJ2-2|.
TGTGCCAGCAGAGACAGCGGGGAGCTGTTTTTT
CASRDSGELFF
>many|TRBV20-1|TRBJ2-3|TRBD2
TGCAGTGCTAGAGATCCCGTCAGCGGGGCGAGCACAGATACGCAGTATTTT
CSARDPVSGASTDTQYF
>.|TRBV5-1|TRBJ2-4|.
TGCGCCAGCAGGTGGTCAGCGGGAGCCAAAAACATTCAGTACTTC
CASRWSAGAKNIQYF
>many|TRBV15|TRBJ1-5|.
TGTGCCACCAGCAGATCCCCGGGTGATCAGCCCCAGCATTTT
CATSRSPGDQPQHF
>many|TRBV28|TRBJ2-7|.
TGTGCCAGCGGACGTGGGGTCGGCTACTACGAGCAGTACTTC
CASGRGVGYYEQYF
>many|TRBV28|TRBJ2-7|.
TGTGCCAGCAGCCCTTCAGGCATACCGATCGAGCAGTACTTC
CASSPSGIPIEQYF
>many|TRBV12-3/TRBV12-4|TRBJ2-5|TRBD2
TGTGCCAGCAGTGCCGGGAGGGAAGAGACCCAGTACTTC
CASSAGREETQYF
>many|TRBV6-1|TRBJ2-7|TRBD1
TGTGCCAGCAGTTATCTCCAGGGGGCAATAAACGAGCAGTACTTC
CASSYLQGAINEQYF
>.|TRBV29-1|TRBJ2-3|.
TGCAGCACTGATACAGATACGCAGTATTTT
CSTDTDTQYF
>.|TRBV4-1|TRBJ2-7|.
TGCGCCAGCAGCCAAGATAAGGGGGCCTACGAGCAGTACTTC
CASSQDKGAYEQYF
>many|TRBV2|TRBJ1-6|.
TGTGCCAGCAGTGACCGTCGGCAGGTTAATTCACCCCTCCACTTT
CASSDRRQVNSPLHF
>many|TRBV20-1|TRBJ1-1|.
TGCAGTGCTAGAGAGCACAGGGACATGAACACTGAAGCTTTCTTT
CSAREHRDMNTEAFF
>few|TRBV12-3/TRBV12-4|TRBJ2-5|TRBD1
TGTGCCAGCAGTTCACAGGGGTACCAAGAGACCCAGTACTTC
CASSSQGYQETQYF
>many|TRBV6-2/TRBV6-3|TRBJ1-4|.
TGTGCCAGCAGTTACACCCCTGAAAAACTGTTTTTT
CASSYTPEKLFF